The following is a T cell receptor beta chain sequence with its context. Its antigen remains unidentified. CDR1 LNHNV and CDR2 YYDKDF come from the germline V gene (reference sequence). The CDR3 sequence is 17 residues long. Deletions cut 1 base from V and 1 base from J, with 14 bases between. The use of a sample-barcoded 5' primer and a J-beta primer mix characterized a second PCR of roughly 6 to 12 cycles. TCRdb called the 5' RACE reads again in MiXCR, with one record for every CDR3 protein. The top ten clones hold around 18% of a sample with roughly 500,000 distinct CDR3 sequences, 25% to 30% of them seen once. The data originate from a study of blood T cells in healthy people across ages. Study-wide findings and caveats: Total diversity from one million sequenced T cells was likely underestimated.

This chain links TRBV15 with TRBJ1-5, with a possible D match to TRBD1 (5 bases). The sequence derives from a woman in her 70s in good health. Source material: blood. DNA for the CDR3: TGTGCCACCAGCAGAGGAAGGGGTGGACTCAGCAATCAGCCCCAGCATTTT. It yields the protein CATSRGRGGLSNQPQHF.